This T cell receptor (beta chain) emerged from a study of blood T cell repertoires in COVID-19 (dated by TCRdb to about 2020). Background for the entire study: The collaborator samples originated in the United States, Italy and Spain and spanned the acute and convalescent phases of COVID-19. The samples were drawn from two sources: the first 160 participants of the ongoing ImmuneRACE study, and 1,000 to 1,500 subjects contributed by 6 global collaborators. The dataset comprised deeply sampled blood TCRbeta repertoires from subjects exposed to, actively infected with, or recovered from COVID-19. A de-identified subject ID, COVID-19 status, age in years and sex were almost always included in the sample metadata. Where available, HLA class I and class II types were obtained from metadata supplied by the sample provider rather than from assay-based typing. The prospective study material was composed of cDNA or gDNA derived from T cells, B-cell-depleted T cells, or PBMCs. The repertoires were made available in a free public database intended to serve as a resource for research on the immune response to SARS-CoV-2. Study-wide conclusions, independent of this receptor: The amount of clinical and demographic metadata varied by source and participant and was provided uncurated.

Collaborating institutions collected whole blood in K2EDTA tubes following their own protocols. Collaborator samples were shipped for TCRbeta analysis as frozen whole blood, isolated PBMCs, or DNA extracted from either sample type. TCRbeta CDR3 regions were amplified from genomic DNA using the immunoSEQ Assay, a bias-controlled multiplex PCR. Under the source paper's analysis protocol: Within the assay, amplification of reference gene primers was used to estimate how many nucleated cells each sample contained. To quantify the absolute abundance of each unique TCRbeta CDR3 rearrangement, sequence reads were collapsed and filtered. For each sample, productive Simpson clonality was calculated as the square root of Simpson's diversity index across productive rearrangements. TCRdb carries this immuneACCESS record with in-frame sequences only. Its versions omit some clonotypes, under half of them owing to an unresolved V gene in the studies checked, with the rest unexplained. Clonal size and the V and J genes are those of that table, whereas D and trimming came from the DNA. Counted in this sample were about 130,000 clones; 84% of them appeared once. The top ten constitute 9.5% to 15% of the sample.

Points on this clone: Its binding antigen is unknown. Per-base qualities were not stored, and no clone one base away is much larger.

From the cysteine up to the phenylalanine, the CDR3 has a length of 12 residues. Only the CDR3 part of the read is kept: 36 bases, read in frame from the first base. From a lookup of the germline V gene (reference sequence), CDR1 and CDR2 are MNHEY and SMNVEV. Relative to germline, V is 8 bases shorter and J is 6 bases shorter, with 11 bases between their ends. The rearrangement joined TRBV27 to TRBJ2-1, with TRBD2 as a weak D call on 5 bases. Sequenced input: peripheral blood. The sequence was obtained from a human donor in a cohort sampled during active COVID-19. The CDR3 protein sequence reads: CASGSSFNEQFF. The base sequence is TGTGCCAGCGGGTCTAGCTTCAATGAGCAGTTCTTC.